This T cell receptor (beta chain) was captured in a study of blood T cells in healthy people across ages. A second PCR, run for roughly 7 to 11 cycles, used a sample-barcoded 5' primer plus a J-beta primer mix. TCRdb recomputed calls from the 5' RACE reads with MiXCR, one row per CDR3 protein. The table records around 900,000 distinct CDR3 sequences, about 53% of them present only once. Comments on this clonotype: Its target is unknown.

Total RNA was isolated from each sample in quantities of at least 6 micrograms. Findings and limits, study-wide: Correlation between TCR beta diversity and naive T cell percentage was strong.

The germline V gene encodes CDR1 MGHRA and CDR2 YSYEKL. This CDR3 region has 18 residues. Germline trimming cut 1 base from V and 0 bases from J; bases unmatched to any gene: 9. The TCR originated in an older woman in good health. The gene calls are TRBV4-1 and TRBJ2-7; TRBD2 aligns across 10 bases. The source material was blood. CDR3 nucleotides: TGCGCCAGCAGCCAAGGCGGGACTAGCGACCTTACCTCCTACGAGCAGTACTTC. Amino acids: CASSQGGTSDLTSYEQYF.